Following are 14 T cell receptor beta chains from one sample sequenced in a study of cytomegalovirus exposure and HLA in healthy donors. Both 60 Vbeta primers and 13 Jbeta primers went into the PCR. TCRdb's table, derived via immunoSEQ multiplex PCR, lists solely in-frame clones and lacks some. Altogether some 200,000 clones are present, approximately 78% being singletons, with the ten largest covering 0.8%. Sample: PBMCs. The receptors were gathered from a woman aged 18-30 years in good health and CMV-seronegative.

The J gene is TRBJ1-2, the V gene TRBV4-2, with 8 bases aligning to TRBD1. Germline assignment: CDR1 LGHNA and CDR2 YNFKEQ. The CDR3 totals 16 residues. Trimming removed 0 bases from V and 0 bases from J; junction bases left unmatched: 3. The CDR3 DNA is TGTGCCAGCAGCCAAGAACAGGGGGAAGCTAACTATGGCTACACCTTC. Translation gives CASSQEQGEANYGYTF.

The V gene is TRBV6-5, the J gene TRBJ2-5; tentative D call: TRBD2 (7 bases). The CDR3 runs to 16 residues. Trimming took off 0 bases at V and 5 bases at J, with 16 bases between the two ends. Germline CDR1 MNHEY, CDR2 SVGAGI. CDR3 DNA: TGTGCCAGCAGTTACTCGAAGGGGGGGGCCAGGGAGACCCAGTACTTC. Its translation: CASSYSKGGARETQYF.

This clone came up a few times. Other DNA sequences of this sample code for an identical CDR3. The chain uses TRBV4-1 and TRBJ2-5; 7 bases line up with TRBD2. After removal of 3 bases from V and 2 bases from J, the junction contained 6 bases not matched to a gene. Germline V gives CDR1 MGHRA, CDR2 YSYEKL. This CDR3 contains 15 residues. CDR3 sequence (DNA): TGCGCCAGCAGCCAGGGGTGGGGGGGGCAAGAGACCCAGTACTTC. Translation: CASSQGWGGQETQYF.

Written as DNA, the CDR3 is TGTGCCAGCAGCCTCATATCGACTAGCGGGAGACTCTTGACAGATACGCAGTATTTT. It codes for CASSLISTSGRLLTDTQYF. V is TRBV7-9 and J is TRBJ2-3; 12 bases line up with TRBD2. In germline, CDR1 is SEHNR, CDR2 FQNEAQ (reference sequence). With V trimmed by 5 bases and J by 3 bases, 15 bases remained unmatched. The CDR3 length is 19 residues.

The chain links TRBV5-8 to TRBJ1-1, with no clear D. In germline, CDR1 is SGHTS, CDR2 YDEGEE. The CDR3 has 12 amino acids. V lost 3 bases and J lost 3, with 6 bases in between. The CDR3: CASSYPYTEAFF. CDR3 DNA: TGTGCCAGCAGCTATCCCTACACTGAAGCTTTCTTT. Combining the CDR3 with reference TRBV5-8 and TRBJ1-1 gives the whole variable domain EAGVTQSPTHLIKTRGQQATLRCSPISGHTSVYWYQQALGLGLQFLLWYDEGEERNRGNFPPRFSGRQFPNYSSELNVNALELEDSALYLCASSYPYTEAFFGQGTRLTVV.

This clone was counted only a few times. The chain combines TRBV7-9 with TRBJ1-2, with D possibly TRBD1 on 6 matching bases. CDR1 is SEHNR, CDR2 FQNEAQ, per germline (reference sequence). V gave up 5 bases and J gave up 6 bases, with 13 bases separating them. The CDR3 length is 13 residues. CDR3 in amino acids: CASSPEGGNGYTF. The CDR3 DNA reads as TGTGCCAGCAGCCCCGAGGGGGGGAATGGCTACACCTTC.

This clone was found a few times. This sequence joins TRBV6-5 and TRBJ2-7, with TRBD1 matching 8 bases. Germline CDR1 and CDR2: MNHEY and SVGAGI. V lost 5 bases and J lost 3; bases outside the gene matches: 3. This CDR3 is 13 amino acids long. In DNA form, the CDR3 reads TGTGCCAGCAGTCCGGGACAGGACTACGAGCAGTACTTC. Its protein product is CASSPGQDYEQYF.

The chain recombines TRBV7-8 with TRBJ1-4; 10 bases are shared with TRBD1. Germline loops: CDR1 SGHVS, CDR2 FQNEAQ. CDR3 length: 16 amino acids. The V gene end was trimmed by 0 bases and the J gene end by 8 bases; junction bases not matched to a gene: 6. This CDR3 is CASSLASGQGLEKLFF. The CDR3 nucleotides are TGTGCCAGCAGCTTAGCGTCGGGACAGGGGTTAGAAAAACTGTTTTTT.

J is TRBJ2-6 and V is TRBV2; D is perhaps TRBD1 (5 bases). V lost 4 bases to trimming and J lost 0 bases, with 16 bases between them. The germline V gene encodes CDR1 SNHLY and CDR2 FYNNEI. There are 18 residues in the CDR3. This chain's CDR3 is CASSVPSRTPSGANVLTF. In DNA, the CDR3 is TGTGCCAGCAGTGTACCTTCGAGGACACCCTCTGGGGCCAACGTCCTGACTTTC.

This clone was observed a single time. V usage is TRBV2 and J usage is TRBJ2-7; TRBD2 agrees at 9 bases. V lost 1 base to trimming and J lost 0 bases; unmatched junction nucleotides: 7. From germline, CDR1 is SNHLY and CDR2 FYNNEI. The CDR3 contains 17 residues. The CDR3 DNA follows: TGTGCCAGCAGTGAAGTTCGGCGACTAGCGGACTCCTACGAGCAGTACTTC. Protein: CASSEVRRLADSYEQYF.

The gene calls are TRBV25-1 and TRBJ2-1, with 10 nucleotides matching TRBD1. The junction had 19 bases not matched to a gene; V was cut back by 11 bases and J by 12 bases. The CDR3 runs to 15 residues. Germline V gene sequence: CDR1 MGHDK, CDR2 SYGVNS. This CDR3 reads CAARDSTGGAQGQFF. In DNA form, the CDR3 reads TGTGCCGCCCGGGATTCGACAGGGGGCGCGCAGGGGCAGTTCTTC.

This clone was seen only a few times. V is TRBV5-1 and J is TRBJ1-6; D is unclear. This CDR3 is 16 amino acids long. Germline V CDR1 and CDR2: SGHRS, YFSETQ. The V end was cut by 0 bases, the J end by 12 bases, with 19 bases between. The CDR3 spells CASSLVSGRGGEPLHF. CDR3 DNA sequence: TGCGCCAGCAGCTTGGTGTCCGGTCGGGGTGGAGAACCCCTCCACTTT.

V gene TRBV15 combines with J gene TRBJ2-5; the match to TRBD2 covers 14 bases. V gave up 11 bases and J gave up 5 bases; unmatched junction bases: 10. CDR1 and CDR2 (germline): LNHNV, YYDKDF (reference sequence). This CDR3 is 15 amino acids long. In nucleotides, the CDR3 is TGTGCCTCGGGACTAGCGGGGGACGTAAGGGAGACCCAGTACTTC. Translating it yields CASGLAGDVRETQYF.

This chain links TRBV4-2 with TRBJ2-5, with 7 bases identical to TRBD1. The CDR3 contains 13 residues. Germline CDR1 reads LGHNA; CDR2 reads YNFKEQ. J gave up 2 bases and V 6 bases, and 3 bases lay outside the gene matches. The CDR3 nucleotides are TGTGCCAGCAGTACAGGGGATCAAGAGACCCAGTACTTC. It yields the protein CASSTGDQETQYF.